The rows below give T cell receptor beta chains drawn from one sample of a study of graft-versus-host responses after intestinal transplantation. Their recognized antigens are unknown. Sequenced by immunoSEQ multiplex PCR; TCRdb stores in-frame clones only, minus some. This table holds fewer than 150,000 clones, approximately 90% found once. The sample in question was unstimulated CD4+ T cells sorted from spleen or lymph node cells, obtained before intestinal transplant. All receptors derive from a human donor who received an intestinal transplant. CDR3s leave out the opening cysteine and the closing phenylalanine or tryptophan. Fields, in order: V gene, clone size, J gene, CDR3 protein. Clone size is given for some rows only: seen once, a few or many times, or a class if the clone is expanded.

TRBV2	.	TRBJ1-5	ASSEVLSFQPQH
TRBV30	.	TRBJ2-3	AWRTWGGTDTQY
TRBV6-6	once	TRBJ1-1	ASSYAGWATEAF
TRBV20-1	.	TRBJ1-1	SVGTSTEAF
TRBV15	.	TRBJ2-5	ATSRGPGTETQY
TRBV16	.	TRBJ1-5	ASSQSGGQSNQPQH
TRBV5-1	once	TRBJ2-3	ASSLVRGGTDTQY
TRBV19	.	TRBJ2-7	ASSILAGGNYEQY
TRBV2	.	TRBJ2-3	ASTAGGSTDTQY
TRBV6-5	.	TRBJ2-7	ASMGLGLAVYEQY
TRBV11-2	.	TRBJ2-5	ASSPVHGGGGWETQY
TRBV7-2	.	TRBJ2-5	ASSLVSSGQETQY
TRBV11-3	.	TRBJ2-5	ASSPTRKETQY
TRBV5-5	once	TRBJ2-5	ASSRITETQY
TRBV2	once	TRBJ2-5	ASSDWNQETQY
TRBV7-8	.	TRBJ2-7	ASSLVRYEQY
TRBV5-1	few	TRBJ1-1	ASSFDGNTEAF
TRBV7-9	.	TRBJ1-2	ASSFGRNYGYT
TRBV6-1	.	TRBJ1-5	ASSSGTTQH
TRBV28	.	TRBJ1-2	ASSLGHYGYT
TRBV5-1	.	TRBJ1-2	ASSLGQTPRYGYT
TRBV7-9	few	TRBJ1-6	ASSLFLYGGGQPSPLH
TRBV7-9	.	TRBJ2-3	ASSLRATSTDTQY
TRBV9	.	TRBJ2-3	ASSVLGAGGSTDTQY
TRBV6-5	.	TRBJ1-2	ASSYTSATYGYT
TRBV5-1	few	TRBJ2-3	ASSLGQFTDTQY
TRBV5-1	.	TRBJ2-1	ASSKDGLAGYNEQF
TRBV14	.	TRBJ1-6	ASSRGGTLH
TRBV6-1	.	.	ASSAGRAYEQY
TRBV28	.	TRBJ1-1	ASSHNVWNTEAF
TRBV10-3	.	TRBJ1-5	AISEGRDQPQH
TRBV4-1	.	TRBJ1-1	ASSQRTLMRNTEAF
TRBV6-5	.	TRBJ1-6	ASSYSQGYNSPLH
TRBV5-5	.	TRBJ2-1	ASSSLVGGVGNEQF
TRBV10-3	.	TRBJ1-2	AISGGEGYGYT
TRBV6-5	.	TRBJ1-2	ASSPFRRGDGYT
TRBV7-9	.	TRBJ1-4	ASSLSTGANEKLF
TRBV10-3	.	TRBJ2-5	AISSPGLAGETQY
TRBV19	.	TRBJ1-2	ASRGLANYGYT
TRBV2	.	TRBJ1-6	ASMQPGGPDSPLH
TRBV11-2	.	TRBJ2-1	ASSLLAGGAYNEQF
TRBV2	.	TRBJ1-2	ASSVIFVGFYGYT
TRBV10-3	.	TRBJ2-7	AISDIGTRRYEQY
TRBV5-5	.	TRBJ1-5	ASSLGGGGLGPQH
TRBV29-1	.	TRBJ1-2	SVLEAGGTNYGYT
TRBV4-1	.	TRBJ2-2	ASSQADTGELF
TRBV19	.	TRBJ2-3	ASSIAPRGTDTQY
TRBV18	.	TRBJ1-2	ASSPETVGYGYT
TRBV30	.	TRBJ1-2	AWKGGAYGYT
TRBV25-1	once	TRBJ2-1	ASRSGPTGEQF
TRBV5-5	.	TRBJ2-7	ASTPLLAGETYEQY
TRBV2	.	TRBJ2-1	ASSEGGGGYNEQF
TRBV14	.	TRBJ1-2	ASSRTGAWINGYT
TRBV7-2	few	TRBJ1-5	ASSLDRGNQPQH
TRBV4-1	.	TRBJ1-2	ASSAGRGSVDGYT
TRBV5-1	.	TRBJ2-7	ASSPTGLILYEQY
TRBV18	.	TRBJ2-1	ASQGSSYNEQF